Sequencing of this TCR beta chain was carried out in a study of cytomegalovirus exposure and HLA in healthy donors. PCR was performed using 60 Vbeta and 13 Jbeta primers. Generated by immunoSEQ multiplex PCR, the TCRdb table keeps only in-frame clones and is missing some. The table lists approximately 120,000 clones, about 76% of them singletons. CDR1 MDHEN and CDR2 SYDVKM come from the germline V gene. The V gene lost 6 bases and the J gene lost 3 bases, with 23 bases spanning the gap. CDR3 size: 17 residues. The sequenced material came from PBMCs. The chain uses TRBV28 and TRBJ1-2, with no clear D. This receptor was identified in a woman aged 40 to 50 in good health and CMV-seropositive. CDR3 in DNA: TGTGCCAGCAGCCCGATCCGGGGAGTAGCCGGGGACTATGGCTACACCTTC. Translated: CASSPIRGVAGDYGYTF.